This T cell receptor (beta chain) was observed in a study of PD-1 blockade in classical Hodgkin lymphoma. Regarding the study as a whole: Significantly greater TCR diversity emerged by C4D1 in CD4+ cells but not CD8+ cells. Baseline diversity was lower in partial responders and progressors than complete responders.

Germline V gene sequence: CDR1 SGDLS, CDR2 YYNGEE. The V end lost 7 bases, the J end lost 4 bases, and 26 bases lay between the germline ends. The CDR3 runs 17 residues. The repertoire was sequenced with immunoSEQ multiplex PCR; TCRdb's copy has only in-frame clones and lacks some. There are 95,000 to 100,000 clones in the sample; around nine tenths occur only once, and under 8% lies in the top ten. As concerns this clone: Its antigen is not known.

Brentuximab vedotin exposure varied among the patients, all of whom had relapsed after autologous stem cell transplantation. Source: peripheral blood mononuclear cells (PBMCs), taken before the second cycle of nivolumab. V gene TRBV9 combines with J gene TRBJ2-5; either TRBD1 or TRBD2 may supply D (6 bases each). The origin of this receptor is a human donor with classical Hodgkin lymphoma. The CDR3 loop is CASGAGVSGSPRETQYF. The CDR3 DNA sequence: TGTGCCAGCGGTGCAGGGGTTAGCGGTTCTCCTCGAGAGACCCAGTACTTC.